This T cell receptor beta chain was identified during a study of blood T cell repertoires in COVID-19. Study-level background: Italy, Spain and the United States were the sources of the convalescent and acute COVID-19 samples. Sources were T cells, B-cell-depleted T cells, or PBMCs; the material itself was cDNA or gDNA.

V dropped 4 bases and J dropped 2 bases, with 11 bases sitting between them. The CDR3 loop spans 14 amino acids. Germline V CDR1 and CDR2: MNHEY, SMNVEV (reference sequence). How the authors handled the data: Researchers report that nucleated cell counts were estimated from reference gene primer amplification. Profiling relied on immunoSEQ multiplex PCR, and the TCRdb table lists in-frame clones only, not all of them. The V and J calls and the clone size are those of that table, but D and trimming were determined from the DNA. This repertoire shows fewer than 85,000 clones, approximately 90% found once; its top ten account for around 9.8%.

Sequencing input: peripheral blood. This chain connects TRBV27 to TRBJ2-5; tentative D call: TRBD2 (6 bases). The sequence derives from a human donor in a cohort sampled during active COVID-19. In DNA form, the CDR3 reads TGTGCCAGCAGTTCACCCGGGAGACAAGAGACCCAGTACTTC. Translated: CASSSPGRQETQYF.